This T cell receptor beta chain originates from a study of regulatory T cells in long-lasting Graves disease. The CDR3 has 18 residues. The germline V gene has CDR1 SGHVS and CDR2 FQNEAQ. V was shortened by 1 base and J by 0 bases, with 15 bases between the two germline ends. This clonotype was detected many times. Combining iRepertoire HTBI primers with Arm-PCR of CDR3 regions, the authors built TCR beta libraries. TCRdb analysed the multiplex PCR reads with MiXCR anew, one entry per CDR3 protein. This sample yields 200,000 to 250,000 distinct CDR3 sequences, of which roughly 19% are seen a single time; around 11% belongs to the top ten. As for time point: newly diagnosed GD, antithyroid drugs for less than 3 months. Researchers made the TCR library from RNA that was extracted from PBMCs. These sequences were also reported in another study, on T cells in Graves' hyperthyroidism and ophthalmopathy.

V gene TRBV7-8 combines with J gene TRBJ1-4, with a tentative D call TRBD1 (5 bases). The sequencing here drew on peripheral blood mononuclear cells (PBMCs), taken at new diagnosis, from a patient treated with antithyroid drugs. The origin of this receptor is a woman aged 30 to 39 with Graves disease. The CDR3 protein is CASSLEPPRGSTNEKLFF. As DNA, the CDR3 is TGTGCCAGCAGCTTAGAACCCCCCCGGGGGTCAACTAATGAAAAACTGTTTTTT.